This T cell receptor beta chain came from a study of identical twins (dated by TCRdb to about 2016). Regarding the research as a whole: To test whether fetal clonotypes persist, the study used deep sequencing on TCR alpha and beta repertoires from monozygotic twins, unrelated adults of various ages, and cord blood. To rule out contamination, replicate twin experiments were performed at different times with different library preparation protocols.

Trimming removed 4 bases from V and 7 bases from J, leaving 22 bases between the germline ends. CDR1 and CDR2 are read off the germline V gene as SGHVS and FQNEAQ. The CDR3 covers 17 residues, taking in both the cysteine and the phenylalanine. The entry retains the CDR3 DNA only, 51 bases that are in frame from base 1. Every donor was a healthy Caucasian. Three pairs of female monozygotic twins, all aged roughly 18 to 29 years, were included in the twin cohort. Peripheral blood mononuclear cells were used as the source from which RNA for TCR libraries was isolated. Concerning this clonotype: Its antigen is currently not known. Per-nucleotide qualities are absent, and no much larger clonotype sits a single base away.

Paper-wide results and their limitations: Compared with coincidental sharing between unrelated individuals, out-of-frame TCR alpha sequences shared between twins showed an excess of sequences with low generation probability. Recombination models systematically underestimated out-of-frame TCR alpha sharing in monozygotic twins but agreed with sharing between unrelated individuals. Abundant cord blood beta clonotypes had fewer insertions, young adult naive repertoires showed a similar but weaker trend, and memory repertoires showed no such trend. In beta out-of-frame sequences, excess twin sharing was weaker, because having fewer shared sequences lowered the signal-to-noise ratio. Zero-insertion analyses could be partly confounded by invariant T cells such as MAIT and iNKT, though diverse VJ usage argued against such confounding for most clonotypes. Because the same donors could not be followed over many years, conclusions were based on cross-sectional statistical analysis.

Libraries were made using 5' RACE. Sequencing instrument: Illumina HiSeq 2000. Template switching added a universal primer binding site, and the final cDNA carried a unique molecular identifier that allowed TCR cDNA molecules to be counted accurately. First-strand cDNA for TCR alpha and beta chains was synthesized from specific primers in the conserved constant-segment region. To control for contamination, every cDNA library carried two barcodes: a SMART-Mk sample barcode plus Illumina barcodes. TruSeq adapter sequences, together with Illumina sample barcodes, were added in two successive PCR steps. The TCR alpha and beta cDNA libraries were sequenced on the Illumina HiSeq platform using custom primers. From the authors' description of their analysis: Raw reads were processed with MiGEC to extract unique molecular identifiers, and MiXCR was used to determine CDR3 positions. Recombination models were inferred per individual with the repgenHMM and IGoR tools using an EM algorithm. Shared clonotype analysis was performed with the tcR package in R, normalizing sharing by the product of cloneset sizes. To study raw recombination without the effects of thymic and clonal selection, out-of-frame nonproductive sequences were analyzed. The public reads were reanalyzed by TCRdb: fastp trimming at Q25, MiXCR alignment, in-frame beta chains only. Records with the same CDR3 protein are collapsed into one entry carrying the most frequent genes and DNA. The V and J calls reflect TCRdb's pipeline rather than the authors' work. The sample includes 600,000 to 700,000 distinct CDR3 sequences, with around 20% observed a single time. The top ten constitute roughly 4% of the sample.

The sample was also linked to a second study, of T cells expressing NK-cell markers. Taken from the second paper: Under 10 donors provided sorted CD3+CD56+NKG2C+, CD3+CD56+NKG2C- and CD3+CD56-NKG2C+ T-cell subsets, whose TCR beta-chain repertoires were profiled. Among the eight sequenced donors, seven were HCMV-seropositive and one was HCMV-seronegative. To restrict sorting to alphabetaTCR-expressing T cells, an anti-gammadeltaTCR antibody was added in several experiments. In five to seven donors, the dominant CD3+CD56+NKG2C+ clonotypes were found to rank among the top 10 CD8+ clonotypes and to make up about 1.0-8% of CD8+ T cells. Those dominant clonotypes were again the most abundant among CD3+CD56-NKG2C+ cells in four donors, at roughly 25-60.1%. Whether the expanded NKG2C-expressing T cell clones were specific for HCMV antigens was left unclear. Randomly selected healthy volunteers, three men and five women, were used as the eight sequenced donors. A commercial ELISA kit detecting HCMV-specific IgG in serum was used to determine HCMV serostatus. For several donors, unsorted PBMC were also used to sequence bulk peripheral blood T-cell repertoires. MIGEC handled demultiplexing of the reads and grouping by UMI, while MiTCR was used to assemble and quantify clonotypes. To exclude erroneous sequences, any TCR cDNA sequence not supported by at least two reads was discarded. Downstream repertoire analysis used the tcR package, and clonotypes were matched across fractions by CDR3 nucleotide sequence plus V segment. VDJmatch was used to annotate antigen specificity against VDJdb, with one amino acid substitution in CDR3 allowed.

The receptor comes from a woman aged 18-29 years in good health. The chain couples TRBV7-8 to TRBJ2-2; the D gene is perhaps TRBD1, from 5 matching bases. The sequencing sample was made of PBMCs. The CDR3 in this case is CASSSRVWQGAIGELFF. The nucleotides are TGTGCCAGCAGCTCCCGCGTTTGGCAGGGCGCAATCGGGGAGCTGTTTTTT.